The 29 T cell receptor beta chains presented below share a single source sample, sequenced in a study of cytomegalovirus exposure and HLA in healthy donors. Repertoires were generated with immunoSEQ multiplex PCR, while TCRdb's copy carries only in-frame clones and drops some. The top ten clones hold under 3.5% of a sample with fewer than 200,000 clones, about four fifths of them seen once. Sequencing input: PBMCs. These receptors were obtained from a woman under 30 in good health and CMV-seropositive.

Worth noting for this clone: At the DNA level, this CDR3 is encoded by other sequences in the same sample as well. The rearrangement uses TRBV5-1 and TRBJ1-2; D is possibly TRBD1 (5 bases). CDR1 is SGHRS, CDR2 YFSETQ, per germline. Trimming pared 5 bases from V and 2 bases from J, leaving 10 bases between. The CDR3 is 13 amino acids. The CDR3 region is CASSPTGNYGYTF. Written as DNA, the CDR3 is TGCGCCAGCAGTCCAACAGGAAACTATGGCTACACCTTC.

This clone has just a few counts. This chain uses TRBV4-1 with TRBJ2-7; D might be TRBD1 (5 bases). Per germline, CDR1 MGHRA and CDR2 YSYEKL. Trimming left V 3 bases short and J 3 bases short, with 6 bases between. This CDR3 has 12 residues. The CDR3 loop reads CASSQDNYEQYF. The DNA for the CDR3 is TGCGCCAGCAGCCAGGACAACTACGAGCAGTACTTC.

A few counts support this clone. The CDR3 nucleotides are TGTGCCAGCAGTATGACAGGGAACTATGGCTACACCTTC. It translates to CASSMTGNYGYTF. The chain joins TRBV6-5 to TRBJ1-2, with 7 bases fitting TRBD1. The CDR3 extends over 13 amino acids. V dropped 5 bases and J dropped 2; count of bases not matched to a gene: 2. Germline-derived CDR1 and CDR2 are MNHEY and SVGAGI.

The chain employs TRBV10-1 and TRBJ2-1; 13 nucleotides line up with TRBD2. The CDR3 runs to 16 residues. V gave up 4 bases and J gave up 8 bases; unmatched junction bases: 8. The germline gives CDR1 WNHNN, CDR2 SYGVQD (reference sequence). The DNA for the CDR3 is TGCGCCAGCAGTGGGACTAGCGGGGGCCAGGTAGATGAGCAGTTCTTC. Amino acids: CASSGTSGGQVDEQFF.

The gene calls are TRBV27 and TRBJ2-1; weak D call: TRBD1 (6 bases). V shed 7 bases and J shed 4 bases, with 20 bases lying between them. Germline assignment: CDR1 MNHEY and CDR2 SMNVEV (reference sequence). The CDR3 is made up of 16 amino acids. CDR3 sequence reads: CASNNVKGVRYNEQFF. CDR3 nucleotides: TGTGCCAGCAACAACGTTAAGGGGGTTAGGTACAATGAGCAGTTCTTC.

This clone was seen a handful of times. The chain recombines TRBV18 with TRBJ1-2, with D uncertain. The V and J ends lost 2 bases and 4 bases respectively, with 8 bases between them. From germline, CDR1 is KGHSH and CDR2 LQKENI. CDR3 length: 13 amino acids. This chain's CDR3 is CASSPSLTYGYTF. Here the CDR3 DNA reads TGTGCCAGCTCACCAAGCCTTACCTATGGCTACACCTTC.

DNA of the CDR3: TGTGCCAGCAGCTCGACTACTTACAATGAGCAGTTCTTC. The encoded protein is CASSSTTYNEQFF. The gene calls are TRBV11-1 and TRBJ2-1; maybe TRBD2 (5 bases). The CDR3 runs to 13 residues. Trimming removed 4 bases from V and 4 bases from J, with 8 bases in between. CDR1 is SGHAT, CDR2 FQDESV, per germline (reference sequence).

This clone appeared a few times. The J gene is TRBJ2-7, the V gene TRBV7-9; 10 bases are a match to TRBD2. The CDR3 is made up of 16 amino acids. J gave up 0 bases and V 5 bases, and 7 bases lay outside the gene matches. The germline V gene encodes CDR1 SEHNR and CDR2 FQNEAQ (reference sequence). CDR3 loop: CASSHTSGAHSYEQYF. The CDR3 DNA follows: TGTGCCAGCAGCCACACTAGCGGGGCCCACTCCTACGAGCAGTACTTC.

The V gene is TRBV10-3, the J gene TRBJ1-2, with 8 bases matching TRBD1. CDR3 length: 13 residues. Germline trimming cut 6 bases from V and 3 bases from J; bases unmatched to any gene: 3. Germline V gene sequence: CDR1 ENHRY, CDR2 SYGVKD. The CDR3 region is CAIRGQGDYGYTF. CDR3 in DNA: TGTGCCATCAGAGGACAGGGCGACTATGGCTACACCTTC.

V usage is TRBV7-7 and J usage is TRBJ2-5, with a tentative D call TRBD1 (6 bases). Germline V gene lookup returns CDR1 SSHAT and CDR2 FNYEAQ (reference sequence). This CDR3 is 15 amino acids long. The V and J ends lost 5 bases and 1 base respectively, with 14 bases between them. CDR3: CASSPGRTAQETQYF. In DNA, the CDR3 is TGTGCCAGCAGCCCCGGGCGGACAGCCCAAGAGACCCAGTACTTC.

V is TRBV15 and J is TRBJ2-5, with 11 positions matching TRBD1. Germline CDR1 is LNHNV and CDR2 is YYDKDF (reference sequence). The CDR3 consists of 17 residues. J gave up 5 bases and V 4 bases, and 12 bases lay outside the gene matches. CDR3 sequence reads: CATSTTLRDRGYETQYF. CDR3 nucleotides: TGTGCCACCAGCACTACGCTCCGGGACAGGGGGTATGAGACCCAGTACTTC.

V gene TRBV13 combines with J gene TRBJ2-7; D possibly corresponds to TRBD2 (6 bases). Trimming removed 4 bases from V and 3 bases from J, with 16 bases in between. Looked up from germline, CDR1 is PRHDT and CDR2 is FYEKMQ (reference sequence). There are 15 residues in the CDR3. In DNA, the CDR3 is TGTGCCAGCAGCTCGTCGGGGGTAGGGAACTACGAGCAGTACTTC. This translates into CASSSSGVGNYEQYF.

The chain employs TRBV7-2 and TRBJ2-7; D ambiguous. Germline CDR1 SGHTA, CDR2 FQGNSA. The CDR3 runs 13 residues. With 3 bases removed from V and 7 bases from J, the gap between germline ends came to 13 bases. The CDR3 DNA reads TGTGCCAGCAGCTTTACTTCCGACGGGGAGCAGTACTTC. This sequence encodes CASSFTSDGEQYF. Combining the CDR3 with reference TRBV7-2 and TRBJ2-7 gives the whole variable domain GAGVSQSPSNKVTEKGKDVELRCDPISGHTALYWYRQSLGQGLEFLIYFQGNSAPDKSGLPSDRFSAERTGGSVSTLTIQRTQQEDSAVYLCASSFTSDGEQYFGPGTRLTVT.

The chain joins TRBV19 to TRBJ2-1; D might be TRBD2 (6 bases). The germline V gene has CDR1 LNHDA and CDR2 SQIVND (reference sequence). The ends were cut back, 6 bases at V and 6 bases at J, with 15 bases in the middle. This CDR3 has 14 residues. The CDR3 region has the DNA TGTGCCAGTAGCTCCCCGACTAGACCCAATGAGCAGTTCTTC. Translating it yields CASSSPTRPNEQFF. Drawing the rest from reference TRBV19 and TRBJ2-1, the complete variable domain is DGGITQSPKYLFRKEGQNVTLSCEQNLNHDAMYWYRQDPGQGLRLIYYSQIVNDFQKGDIAEGYSVSREKKESFPLTVTSAQKNPTAFYLCASSSPTRPNEQFFGPGTRLTVL.

This clone showed up just a few times. The gene calls are TRBV5-6 and TRBJ1-2, with 9 bases matching TRBD1. Per germline, CDR1 SGHDT and CDR2 YYEEEE. CDR3 length: 15 residues. V trimming: 7 bases; J trimming: 4 bases; junction bases outside the gene matches: 11. CDR3 in DNA: TGTGCCAGCTTCCGGGACAGGGAAAAGTTCTATGGCTACACCTTC. Translating gives CASFRDREKFYGYTF. Complete variable domain (other parts from reference TRBV5-6 and TRBJ1-2): DAGVTQSPTHLIKTRGQQVTLRCSPKSGHDTVSWYQQALGQGPQFIFQYYEEEERQRGNFPDRFSGHQFPNYSSELNVNALLLGDSALYLCASFRDREKFYGYTFGSGTRLTVV.

The chain links TRBV7-6 to TRBJ2-6; a possible D gene is TRBD1 (6 bases). Germline assignment: CDR1 SGHVS and CDR2 FNYEAQ. The CDR3 consists of 18 residues. V lost 5 bases to trimming and J lost 0 bases, with 17 bases between them. DNA of the CDR3: TGTGCCAGCAGCATCGCACGGCTAGGGGGCTCTGGGGCCAACGTCCTGACTTTC. It yields the protein CASSIARLGGSGANVLTF.

This chain connects TRBV6-5 to TRBJ2-7; 10 bases are shared with TRBD2. The CDR3 is made up of 15 amino acids. After removal of 5 bases from V and 4 bases from J, the junction contained 8 bases not matched to a gene. Germline values: CDR1 MNHEY, CDR2 SVGAGI. In DNA, the CDR3 is TGTGCCAGCAGTAACCCTCTAGCGGGGGAGTACGAGCAGTACTTC. Translated: CASSNPLAGEYEQYF.

This chain connects TRBV27 to TRBJ1-2; 7 bases fit TRBD1. Germline CDR1 MNHEY, CDR2 SMNVEV (reference sequence). The CDR3 covers 15 residues. J lost 5 bases, V lost 4 bases, and 10 bases had no gene match. The CDR3 loop is CASSSLGQSTYGYTF. For the CDR3, the DNA is TGTGCCAGCAGTTCCCTGGGACAGAGTACTTATGGCTACACCTTC.

The chain has TRBV7-9 and TRBJ1-5, with D possibly matching TRBD1 (5 bases). Germline V gene lookup returns CDR1 SEHNR and CDR2 FQNEAQ (reference sequence). V gave up 1 base and J gave up 3 bases, with 13 bases separating them. The CDR3 consists of 16 residues. The CDR3 DNA is TGTGCCAGCAGCTTAGAACTATCAGGGAACAATCAGCCCCAGCATTTT. It translates to CASSLELSGNNQPQHF.

This sequence joins TRBV19 and TRBJ1-6; D remains unclear. Trimming cost V 7 bases and J 9 bases, with 16 bases left between them. The CDR3 runs to 14 residues. The germline gives CDR1 LNHDA, CDR2 SQIVND (reference sequence). CDR3 loop: CASTPEGVGSPLHF. DNA of the CDR3: TGTGCCAGTACGCCGGAGGGAGTGGGTTCACCCCTCCACTTT.

The chain links TRBV11-2 to TRBJ2-7; 7 positions match TRBD2. The CDR3 spans 15 residues. Trimming at V came to 4 bases and at J to 2 bases, leaving 8 bases not matched to a gene. CDR1 is SGHAT and CDR2 is FQNNGV in the germline V gene. The CDR3 spells CASSYTAGPTYEQYF. As DNA, the CDR3 is TGTGCCAGCAGCTACACAGCGGGACCTACCTACGAGCAGTACTTC.

This chain connects TRBV7-9 to TRBJ2-1, with a weak D call TRBD1 (6 bases). The CDR3 contains 14 residues. Germline V gene data show CDR1 as SEHNR and CDR2 as FQNEAQ (reference sequence). Trimming took off 5 bases at V and 2 bases at J, with 10 bases between the two ends. Here the CDR3 reads CASSTGFAYNEQFF. The CDR3, as DNA: TGTGCCAGCAGCACAGGGTTCGCCTACAATGAGCAGTTCTTC.

This chain uses TRBV4-3 with TRBJ2-5, with 12 bases that match TRBD2. From germline, CDR1 is LGHNA and CDR2 YSLEER. The CDR3 is made up of 18 amino acids. J was trimmed by 4 bases and V by 4 bases; bases with no gene match: 13. The CDR3 DNA reads as TGCGCCAGCAGCCCGAATCTAGCGGGGGGGCCGGGGGGAGAGACCCAGTACTTC. Translation: CASSPNLAGGPGGETQYF.

V is TRBV6-6 and J is TRBJ1-2; D is uncertain. The CDR3 totals 13 residues. Germline CDR1 is MNHNY and CDR2 is SVGAGI (reference sequence). V gave up 6 bases and J gave up 6 bases, with 14 bases separating them. The CDR3 DNA follows: TGTGCCAGCAGGGGGTTCGACGGGAATGGCTACACCTTC. Its protein is CASRGFDGNGYTF.

The rearrangement uses TRBV7-8 and TRBJ2-7; maybe TRBD2 (7 bases). The V gene's germline CDR1 is SGHVS and CDR2 FQNEAQ. This CDR3 contains 17 residues. V lost 5 bases and J 5 bases, leaving 25 bases between the germline ends. The CDR3 DNA sequence: TGTGCCAGCAGCCCCCGGCGGGGGCTGGGTTTTTTCGACGAGCAGTACTTC. Translation gives CASSPRRGLGFFDEQYF.

The V and J genes are TRBV9 and TRBJ1-4; 10 bases agree with TRBD1. The CDR3 spans 14 residues. Trimming cost V 0 bases and J 10 bases; bases outside gene matches: 3. Looked up from germline, CDR1 is SGDLS and CDR2 is YYNGEE. CDR3: CASSVEGTGAKLFF. The CDR3 DNA is TGTGCCAGCAGCGTAGAGGGGACAGGGGCAAAACTGTTTTTT.

The chain couples TRBV2 to TRBJ2-5; 9 bases map to TRBD1. With 7 bases clipped from V and 5 bases from J, the junction kept 17 bases outside the gene matches. The germline V gene has CDR1 SNHLY and CDR2 FYNNEI. This CDR3 spans 17 amino acids. CDR3 bases: TGTGCCAGCATGTGGGGAAAAGACAGGGGGATTGGGGAGACCCAGTACTTC. The encoded protein is CASMWGKDRGIGETQYF.

Only one count was recorded for this clone. The chain couples TRBV9 to TRBJ2-1, with TRBD2 matching over 10 bases. Germline values: CDR1 SGDLS, CDR2 YYNGEE. The trim removed 0 bases at V and 10 bases at J, leaving 10 bases unmatched. CDR3 length equals 16 residues. CDR3 DNA: TGTGCCAGCAGCGTAGAGGGTCTAGCGGGGGCCCCCGAGCAGTTCTTC. This gives the protein CASSVEGLAGAPEQFF.

V gene TRBV6-5 combines with J gene TRBJ1-6, with TRBD1 matching 7 bases. The germline V gene has CDR1 MNHEY and CDR2 SVGAGI. V shed 8 bases and J 7 bases; nucleotides not matched to a gene: 11. CDR3 length: 15 residues. For the CDR3, the DNA is TGTGCCAGCGGAGCCCTGACAGGGCAGAATTCACCCCTCCACTTT. This sequence encodes CASGALTGQNSPLHF.